This T cell receptor (beta chain) is drawn from a study of blood T cells in healthy people across ages. The study, taken as a whole, reports: Significant beta diversity loss was already apparent by age roughly 40, declining roughly linearly.

Around 9.5 milliliters of peripheral blood were drawn from each donor. The authors isolated at least 6 million PBMCs per sample. V trimming: 2 bases; J trimming: 5 bases; junction bases outside the gene matches: 5. CDR3 length equals 15 residues. Germline V CDR1 and CDR2: SGHTA, FQGNSA. For the second PCR, which ran for about 6 to 11 cycles, a sample-barcoded 5' primer and a J-beta primer mix were used. Researchers report that a template-switch adaptor with 12 random nucleotides tagged each cDNA molecule. TCRdb reanalysed the 5' RACE reads using MiXCR and keeps one entry per CDR3 protein. This table holds almost 800,000 distinct CDR3 sequences, about three fifths found once. Comment on this clonotype: The antigen is not known.

This chain joins TRBV7-2 and TRBJ2-3, with 9 bases aligning to TRBD2. The sequenced sample was blood. The receptor comes from a man aged 25 to 40 in good health. CDR3 in DNA: TGTGCCAGCAGCTTAAACGAACTAGCGGGAGATACGCAGTATTTT. Translated: CASSLNELAGDTQYF.